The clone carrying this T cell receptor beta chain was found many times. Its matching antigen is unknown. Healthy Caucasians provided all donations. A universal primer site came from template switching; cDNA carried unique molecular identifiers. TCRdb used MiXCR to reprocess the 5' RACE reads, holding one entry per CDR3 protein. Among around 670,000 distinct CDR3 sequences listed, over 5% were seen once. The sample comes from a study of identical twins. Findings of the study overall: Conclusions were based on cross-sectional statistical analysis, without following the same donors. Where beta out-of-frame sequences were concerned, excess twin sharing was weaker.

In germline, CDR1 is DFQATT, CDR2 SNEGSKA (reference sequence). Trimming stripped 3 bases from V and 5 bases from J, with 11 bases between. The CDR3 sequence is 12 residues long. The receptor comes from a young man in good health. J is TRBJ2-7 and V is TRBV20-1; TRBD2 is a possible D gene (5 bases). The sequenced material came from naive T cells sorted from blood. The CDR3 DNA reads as TGCAGTGCTAGCTTTCGGGGTGACGAGCAGTACTTC. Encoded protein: CSASFRGDEQYF.